This T cell receptor (beta chain) was retrieved from a study of blood T cells in healthy people across ages. Through a sample-barcoded 5' primer and a J-beta primer mix, a second PCR was run for roughly 7 to 11 cycles. Every individual sample yielded 2.5 million or more paired-end reads (each containing CDR3). In TCRdb, the 5' RACE reads were re-called with MiXCR into one record per CDR3 protein. The table records around 1.7 million distinct CDR3 sequences, 28% of them present only once. The table lists this clonotype with a few counts. Antigen: not known. The CDR3 has 15 amino acids. V was cut by 2 bases and J by 4 bases, with 12 bases left in between. Germline loops: CDR1 LGHNT, CDR2 FRNRAP. The study, taken as a whole, reports: Among T cells, TCR beta diversity per million cells dropped roughly linearly as age rose.

Sequenced sample: blood. This chain joins TRBV12-5 and TRBJ2-1; D might be TRBD2 (5 bases). The clonotype originates from a woman between 25 and 40 years old in good health. CDR3 nucleotides: TGTGCTAGTGGTTTGACCCCTACTAGTTACAATGAGCAGTTCTTC. The encoded protein is CASGLTPTSYNEQFF.